Included here is one T cell receptor (beta chain) sequence, with context. The assay was immunoSEQ multiplex PCR, and TCRdb's table has in-frame clones only and misses some. Of 360,000 or so clones listed, around nine tenths are singletons. This record comes from a study of blood T cell repertoires in COVID-19. Across the study: The analysed material was cDNA or gDNA that came from T cells, B-cell-depleted T cells, or PBMCs.

The source of this sequence is a woman aged 25 to 39 who had recovered from COVID-19. What was sequenced was PBMCs or T cells enriched from blood (not recorded which).

Here the CDR3 DNA reads TGTGCCAGCAGCGTAGACCTCCGGACAAGCGGCTACACCTTC. Amino acid sequence: CASSVDLRTSGYTF. The chain recombines TRBV9 with TRBJ1-2, with D possibly matching TRBD1 (5 bases). V was trimmed by 0 bases and J by 8 bases, leaving 14 bases between them. There are 14 residues in the CDR3. Per germline, CDR1 SGDLS and CDR2 YYNGEE.